The 31 T cell receptor beta chains reported below all come from one sample, sequenced in a study of sequential checkpoint blockade in melanoma (dated by TCRdb to between 2018 and 2021). The library was produced with the immunoSEQ multiplex PCR assay. TCRdb re-hosts the immuneACCESS table, in-frame sequences only. Its copies lack some clones; in the studies checked, an unresolved V gene accounts for under half of them, and the cause for the rest is not known. The sample table contains over 25,000 clones; only one count was recorded for approximately 75% of them. The ten largest make up about an eighth of the sample. Reading the label with the study, this specimen's treatment or condition is: randomized to nivolumab then ipilimumab (arm A) or the reverse (arm B). The sample in question was CD8+ T cells sorted from blood (inferred from file names), obtained from a patient given nivolumab and ipilimumab in sequence. These receptors came from a human donor with melanoma.

In this sample, this clone turned up a few times. The chain has TRBV10-3 and TRBJ2-7, with 12 positions matching TRBD2. Germline CDR1 reads ENHRY; CDR2 reads SYGVKD. The CDR3 sequence is 16 residues long. V gave up 3 bases and J gave up 5 bases; unmatched junction bases: 8. The CDR3 sequence: CAISDNLAGGMNEQYF. CDR3 bases: TGTGCCATCAGTGATAATCTAGCGGGGGGGATGAACGAGCAGTACTTC.

V gene TRBV27 combines with J gene TRBJ2-7; D remains ambiguous. V lost 6 bases and J 0 bases, leaving 12 bases between the germline ends. CDR3 size: 14 residues. Germline V gives CDR1 MNHEY, CDR2 SMNVEV (reference sequence). The CDR3 region is CASSLIRSSYEQYF. The CDR3 DNA sequence: TGTGCCAGCAGCCTGATTCGCAGCTCCTACGAGCAGTACTTC.

This clone is termed medium-sized (0.01 to 0.1%). The rearrangement joins TRBV7-9 to TRBJ2-1, with 8 positions matching TRBD2. CDR1 and CDR2 (germline): SEHNR, FQNEAQ (reference sequence). J gave up 3 bases and V 7 bases, and 5 bases lay outside the gene matches. CDR3 length: 14 residues. CDR3 sequence: CASTGGGNYNEQFF. CDR3 DNA sequence: TGTGCCAGCACAGGCGGGGGGAACTACAATGAGCAGTTCTTC. Drawing the rest from reference TRBV7-9 and TRBJ2-1, the complete variable domain is DTGVSQNPRHKITKRGQNVTFRCDPISEHNRLYWYRQTLGQGPEFLTYFQNEAQLEKSRLLSDRFSAERPKGSFSTLEIQRTEQGDSAMYLCASTGGGNYNEQFFGPGTRLTVL.

This sequence joins TRBV25-1 and TRBJ1-2; maybe TRBD1 (6 bases). Germline assignment: CDR1 MGHDK and CDR2 SYGVNS. Trimming shortened V by 4 bases and J by 4 bases, and 13 bases separated the two germline ends. The CDR3 has 14 amino acids. CDR3 in DNA: TGTGCCAGCAGTGCTTCATTGGGGGCCTATGGCTACACCTTC. This sequence encodes CASSASLGAYGYTF.

CDR3 nucleotide sequence: TGCGCCAGCAGCTTGGGGCAGGGGAATGACGAGCAGTACTTC. It codes for CASSLGQGNDEQYF. The rearrangement uses TRBV5-1 and TRBJ2-7, with D possibly being TRBD1 (6 bases). Germline V gene lookup returns CDR1 SGHRS and CDR2 YFSETQ. The V and J ends lost 0 bases and 5 bases respectively, with 12 bases between them. The CDR3 runs to 14 residues.

V usage is TRBV6-5 and J usage is TRBJ2-5, with 8 positions matching TRBD1. The germline CDR1 and CDR2 sequences are MNHEY and SVGAGI. This CDR3 is built from 14 residues. V gave up 5 bases and J gave up 5 bases; unmatched junction bases: 7. The CDR3 spells CASSPGQVVETQYF. In DNA, the CDR3 is TGTGCCAGCAGTCCGGGACAGGTGGTGGAGACCCAGTACTTC.

This clone was counted ten times or more. This rearrangement joins TRBV7-9 to TRBJ2-3, with TRBD2 identical over 9 bases. CDR3 length equals 15 residues. CDR1 and CDR2 from the germline V gene are SEHNR and FQNEAQ (reference sequence). Unmatched junction bases numbered 3, after V lost 0 bases and J lost 5 bases. The CDR3 spells CASSLASGGGDTQYF. CDR3 in DNA: TGTGCCAGCAGCTTAGCTAGCGGGGGTGGAGATACGCAGTATTTT.

The chain employs TRBV2 and TRBJ2-7, with D perhaps TRBD1 (6 bases). Germline assignment: CDR1 SNHLY and CDR2 FYNNEI. The CDR3 runs 15 residues. Trimming stripped 5 bases from V and 2 bases from J, with 16 bases between. CDR3 DNA: TGTGCCAGCAGTACAGAGGACAGCAATACCTACGAGCAGTACTTC. This gives the protein CASSTEDSNTYEQYF.

This chain uses TRBV5-1 with TRBJ2-3, with 11 bases fitting TRBD2. J gave up 2 bases and V 2 bases, and 13 bases lay outside the gene matches. This CDR3 has 19 amino acids. Germline loops: CDR1 SGHRS, CDR2 YFSETQ. The CDR3 reads CASSLSGTSGRSLTDTQYF. The CDR3 DNA follows: TGCGCCAGCAGCTTATCCGGGACTAGCGGCCGTTCTCTCACAGATACGCAGTATTTT.

This clone was detected only a few times. This chain uses TRBV7-3 with TRBJ2-7, with unresolved D. Trimming removed 6 bases at V and 2 bases at J, with 8 bases between. Germline lookup yields CDR1 SGHTA and CDR2 FQGTGA. This CDR3 has 12 residues. The CDR3 loop is CASSPNPYEQYF. In DNA form, the CDR3 reads TGTGCCAGCAGTCCCAATCCCTACGAGCAGTACTTC.

The sample holds one count of this clone. The chain combines TRBV4-1 with TRBJ1-4; D is unclear. This CDR3 has 15 amino acids. The V gene's germline CDR1 is MGHRA and CDR2 YSYEKL. The germline V and J ends were trimmed by 2 bases and 5 bases, with 12 bases remaining between them. CDR3 DNA: TGCGCCAGCAGCCAATTGAGGGCCACAAATGAAAAACTGTTTTTT. It codes for CASSQLRATNEKLFF.

J is TRBJ2-5 and V is TRBV7-8; 7 bases are shared with TRBD2. Per the germline V gene, CDR1 is SGHVS and CDR2 is FQNEAQ. The CDR3 runs to 16 residues. V shed 6 bases, J shed 2 bases, and the junction held 12 bases outside the gene matches. CDR3 nucleotides: TGTGCCAGCAGGTCTGGGGCTAGCGGCTCACAAGAGACCCAGTACTTC. It translates to CASRSGASGSQETQYF.

This clone was seen a few times. The chain is built from TRBV5-1 and TRBJ1-1, with TRBD1 matching over 7 bases. In germline, CDR1 is SGHRS, CDR2 YFSETQ. V trimming: 4 bases; J trimming: 1 base; junction bases outside the gene matches: 7. There are 15 residues in the CDR3. The DNA of the CDR3 is TGCGCCAGCAGCGCAGGGGGTAGATGGAACACTGAAGCTTTCTTT. This sequence encodes CASSAGGRWNTEAFF.

This sequence joins TRBV27 and TRBJ1-4, with unresolved D. The V end lost 0 bases, the J end lost 2 bases, and 7 bases lay between the germline ends. This CDR3 contains 15 residues. CDR1 is MNHEY and CDR2 is SMNVEV in the germline V gene (reference sequence). CDR3 sequence: CASSLSGRTNEKLFF. The DNA of the CDR3 is TGTGCCAGCAGTTTATCGGGCAGGACTAATGAAAAACTGTTTTTT.

This sequence joins TRBV15 and TRBJ2-7; D unclear. Trimming took 3 bases from V and 5 from J, leaving 8 bases between them. The germline CDR1 and CDR2 sequences are LNHNV and YYDKDF (reference sequence). The CDR3 spans 12 residues. CDR3 region: CATSSFTDEQYF. DNA for the CDR3: TGTGCCACCAGCAGCTTTACGGACGAGCAGTACTTC.

The J gene is TRBJ2-2, the V gene TRBV27; 8 bases line up with TRBD2. Trimming removed 6 bases from V and 4 bases from J; junction bases left unmatched: 13. Germline CDR1 is MNHEY and CDR2 is SMNVEV (reference sequence). The CDR3 runs to 17 residues. CDR3 DNA sequence: TGTGCCAGCAGCCAAACCGGGGGGGGGTATGTCACCGGGGAGCTGTTTTTT. This gives the protein CASSQTGGGYVTGELFF.

To note about this clone: The junction differs from germline at one of its ends, possibly a read error. V is TRBV10-3 and J is TRBJ2-1, with D uncertain. From germline, CDR1 is ENHRY and CDR2 SYGVKD. The CDR3 is made up of 15 amino acids. CDR3 in DNA: TGTGCCATCAGTGCCACCACTTCGTACTACGATGAGCAGTTCTTC. Protein product: CAISATTSYYDEQFF.

This clone was seen only a few times. In nucleotides, the CDR3 is TGTGCCAGCAGCGCAGGGTCTGGGGCCAACGTCCTGACTTTC. Residues: CASSAGSGANVLTF. The rearrangement links TRBV11-2 to TRBJ2-6; TRBD1 might be the D (5 bases). The CDR3 is 14 amino acids. With 5 bases removed from V and 1 base from J, the gap between germline ends came to 6 bases. CDR1 is SGHAT and CDR2 is FQNNGV in the germline V gene.

This clone has at least ten counts. J is TRBJ1-4 and V is TRBV4-3, with unresolved D. V lost 0 bases and J lost 5, with 13 bases in between. Germline V lookup: CDR1 LGHNA, CDR2 YSLEER. This CDR3 comprises 16 residues. In DNA, the CDR3 is TGCGCCAGCAGCCAAGATCTCGGAGGGTGGAATGAAAAACTGTTTTTT. Amino acid sequence: CASSQDLGGWNEKLFF.

This sequence joins TRBV6-1 and TRBJ1-5; unclear D gene. V lost 5 bases, J lost 9 bases, and 8 bases lay in between. The CDR3 contains 11 residues. Germline values: CDR1 MNHNS, CDR2 SASEGT. For the CDR3, the DNA is TGTGCCAGCAGTATTGCGGGGCCCCAGCATTTT. Translated, it gives CASSIAGPQHF.

This chain uses TRBV30 with TRBJ2-1; D may be TRBD2 (6 bases). Germline V gene sequence: CDR1 GTSNPN, CDR2 SVGIG (reference sequence). The CDR3 loop spans 14 amino acids. V was clipped by 5 bases and J by 1 base, with 12 bases between them. The CDR3 region has the DNA TGTGCCTGGGGAGTGGGGGGTTCCTACAATGAGCAGTTCTTC. As protein: CAWGVGGSYNEQFF. Supplemented by reference TRBV30 and TRBJ2-1, the full variable domain reads SQTIHQWPATLVQPVGSPLSLECTVEGTSNPNLYWYRQAAGRGLQLLFYSVGIGQISSEVPQNLSASRPQDRQFILSSKKLLLSDSGFYLCAWGVGGSYNEQFFGPGTRLTVL.

The CDR3 DNA reads as TGTGCCAGCAGTTTAATGGCAGGGGGTGGCGGGGAGCTGTTTTTT. Translating it yields CASSLMAGGGGELFF. The rearrangement links TRBV28 to TRBJ2-2; 7 bases align to TRBD1. Trimming removed 2 bases from V and 7 bases from J; junction bases left unmatched: 7. Germline CDR1 and CDR2: MDHEN and SYDVKM. The CDR3 contains 15 residues.

This chain connects TRBV27 to TRBJ1-1; D might be TRBD1 (5 bases). The CDR3 sequence is 14 residues long. Germline V gene sequence: CDR1 MNHEY, CDR2 SMNVEV (reference sequence). V was trimmed by 1 base and J by 6 bases, leaving 12 bases between them. The CDR3 loop reads CASSLFGGGSEAFF. The CDR3 nucleotides read TGTGCCAGCAGTTTATTCGGGGGAGGTTCTGAAGCTTTCTTT.

This clone was found once. The genes are TRBV7-6 and TRBJ2-7; the match to TRBD2 covers 10 bases. V lost 6 bases and J lost 5; bases outside the gene matches: 7. The CDR3 is 14 amino acids. CDR1 SGHVS and CDR2 FNYEAQ come from the germline V gene. CDR3 sequence: CASSNSGGRNEQYF. DNA of the CDR3: TGTGCCAGCAGTAATAGCGGGGGGAGGAACGAGCAGTACTTC. Combining the CDR3 with reference TRBV7-6 and TRBJ2-7 gives the whole variable domain GAGVSQSPRYKVTKRGQDVALRCDPISGHVSLYWYRQALGQGPEFLTYFNYEAQQDKSGLPNDRFSAERPEGSISTLTIQRTEQRDSAMYRCASSNSGGRNEQYFGPGTRLTVT.

The genes are TRBV9 and TRBJ2-1, with D perhaps TRBD1 (5 bases). V was trimmed by 3 bases and J by 7 bases, leaving 14 bases between them. The V gene's germline CDR1 is SGDLS and CDR2 YYNGEE. The CDR3 covers 14 residues. The CDR3 sequence is CASSEGVGRNEQFF. DNA for the CDR3: TGTGCCAGCAGCGAGGGTGTGGGGCGAAATGAGCAGTTCTTC.

The J gene is TRBJ1-6, the V gene TRBV7-8, with 9 bases that match TRBD1. The CDR3 is made up of 15 amino acids. Germline V CDR1 and CDR2: SGHVS, FQNEAQ. V shed 1 base and J 8 bases; nucleotides not matched to a gene: 3. CDR3 DNA sequence: TGTGCCAGCAGCTTAGAGGACAGGGGATATTCACCCCTCCACTTT. This translates into CASSLEDRGYSPLHF.

This chain links TRBV10-3 with TRBJ2-2; 7 bases are a match to TRBD1. Germline assignment: CDR1 ENHRY and CDR2 SYGVKD. The CDR3 runs 14 residues. Germline trimming cut 7 bases from V and 4 bases from J; bases unmatched to any gene: 6. In DNA, the CDR3 is TGTGCCATCAAGTCAGGGGGTGTCACCGGGGAGCTGTTTTTT. Its translation: CAIKSGGVTGELFF.

This chain joins TRBV9 and TRBJ2-1; no clear D gene. Trimming took off 0 bases at V and 0 bases at J, with 4 bases between the two ends. Germline values: CDR1 SGDLS, CDR2 YYNGEE. This CDR3 has 14 amino acids. CDR3 coding DNA: TGTGCCAGCAGCGTAGTGAGCTCCTACAATGAGCAGTTCTTC. Its translation is CASSVVSSYNEQFF.

The chain uses TRBV11-2 and TRBJ2-7; 11 bases line up with TRBD2. The CDR3 loop spans 14 amino acids. The trim removed 4 bases at V and 1 base at J, leaving 0 bases unmatched. Germline values: CDR1 SGHAT, CDR2 FQNNGV. CDR3 sequence (DNA): TGTGCCAGCAGCTCTAGCGGGGGGTCCTACGAGCAGTACTTC. Its protein is CASSSSGGSYEQYF. Full variable domain (missing parts from reference TRBV11-2 and TRBJ2-7): EAGVAQSPRYKIIEKRQSVAFWCNPISGHATLYWYQQILGQGPKLLIQFQNNGVVDDSQLPKDRFSAERLKGVDSTLKIQPAKLEDSAVYLCASSSSGGSYEQYFGPGTRLTVT.

This clone was counted between two and nine times. This rearrangement joins TRBV7-9 to TRBJ1-6; D remains ambiguous. The CDR3 extends over 16 amino acids. CDR1 is SEHNR and CDR2 is FQNEAQ in the germline V gene (reference sequence). Trimming took 2 bases from V and 2 from J, leaving 10 bases between them. The CDR3 loop is CASSLLSQTYNSPLHF. The CDR3 region has the DNA TGTGCCAGCAGCTTACTCTCGCAGACCTATAATTCACCCCTCCACTTT.

The rearrangement links TRBV27 to TRBJ1-1; no reliable D call. Trimming left V 2 bases short and J 6 bases short, with 7 bases between. This CDR3 comprises 12 residues. The V gene's germline CDR1 is MNHEY and CDR2 SMNVEV (reference sequence). CDR3 sequence (DNA): TGTGCCAGCAGTTTAAGAGGCGCTGAAGCTTTCTTT. Translation gives CASSLRGAEAFF.